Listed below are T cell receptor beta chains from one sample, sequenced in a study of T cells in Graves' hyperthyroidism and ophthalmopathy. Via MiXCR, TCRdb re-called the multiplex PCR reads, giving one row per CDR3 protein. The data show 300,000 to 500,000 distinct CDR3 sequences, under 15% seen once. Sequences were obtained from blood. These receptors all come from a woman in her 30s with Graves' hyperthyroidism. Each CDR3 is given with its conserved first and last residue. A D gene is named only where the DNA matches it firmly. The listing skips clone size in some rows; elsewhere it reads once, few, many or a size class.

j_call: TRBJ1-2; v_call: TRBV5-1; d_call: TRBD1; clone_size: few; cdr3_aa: CASSPGQGAPQGYGYTF; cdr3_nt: TGCGCCAGCAGCCCAGGACAGGGGGCGCCTCAGGGCTATGGCTACACCTTC
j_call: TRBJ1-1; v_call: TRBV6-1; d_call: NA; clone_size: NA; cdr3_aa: CASSEGRIMNTEAFF; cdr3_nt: TGTGCCAGCAGTGAAGGGCGGATCATGAACACTGAAGCTTTCTTT
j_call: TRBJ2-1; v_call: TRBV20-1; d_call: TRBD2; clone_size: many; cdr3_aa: CSATSGTYNEQFF; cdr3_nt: TGCAGTGCTACTAGCGGGACGTACAATGAGCAGTTCTTC
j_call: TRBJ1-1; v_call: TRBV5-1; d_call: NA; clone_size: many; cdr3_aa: CASSFNTNTEAFF; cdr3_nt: TGCGCCAGCAGCTTTAATACGAACACTGAAGCTTTCTTT
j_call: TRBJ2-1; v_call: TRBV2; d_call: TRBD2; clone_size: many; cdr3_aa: CASSAQASSGNNEQFF; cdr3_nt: TGTGCCAGCAGTGCCCAGGCGAGTAGCGGGAACAATGAGCAGTTCTTC
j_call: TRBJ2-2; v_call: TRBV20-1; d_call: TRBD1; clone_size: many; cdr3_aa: CSASRQDRADTGELFF; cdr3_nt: TGCAGTGCTTCGCGACAGGACAGGGCGGACACCGGGGAGCTGTTTTTT
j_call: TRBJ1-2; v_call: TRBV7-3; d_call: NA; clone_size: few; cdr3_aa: CASSLQGGGGYTF; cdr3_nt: TGTGCCAGCAGCTTACAAGGTGGTGGTGGCTACACCTTC
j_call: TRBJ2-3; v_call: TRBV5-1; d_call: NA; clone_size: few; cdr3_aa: CASSLRLRSGADTQYF; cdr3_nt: TGCGCCAGCAGCTTGAGATTGCGGAGCGGAGCCGATACGCAGTATTTT
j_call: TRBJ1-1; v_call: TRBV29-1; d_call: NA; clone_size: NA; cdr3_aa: CSVEANTEAFF; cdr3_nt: TGCAGCGTTGAAGCGAACACTGAAGCTTTCTTT
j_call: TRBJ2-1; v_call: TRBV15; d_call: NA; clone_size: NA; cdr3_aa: CATSRDWGSSYNGQFF; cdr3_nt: TGTGCCACCAGCAGAGATTGGGGTAGCTCCTACAATGGGCAGTTCTTC
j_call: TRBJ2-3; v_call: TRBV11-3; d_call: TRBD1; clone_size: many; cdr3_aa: CASSTGDVGDGTDTQYF; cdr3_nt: TGTGCCAGCAGCACAGGGGATGTTGGGGACGGAACAGATACGCAGTATTTT
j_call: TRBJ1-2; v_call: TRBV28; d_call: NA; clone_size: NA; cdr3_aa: CASTPGAGYGYTF; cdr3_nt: TGTGCCAGCACCCCGGGGGCAGGATATGGCTACACCTTC
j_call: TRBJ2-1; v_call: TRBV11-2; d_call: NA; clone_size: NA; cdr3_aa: CASSLASLSYNEQFF; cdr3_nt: TGTGCCAGCAGCTTAGCCAGCCTTTCCTACAATGAGCAGTTCTTC
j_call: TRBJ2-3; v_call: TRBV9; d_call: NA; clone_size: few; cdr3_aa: CASSVDRDTQYF; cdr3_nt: TGTGCCAGCAGCGTGGACAGAGATACGCAGTATTTT
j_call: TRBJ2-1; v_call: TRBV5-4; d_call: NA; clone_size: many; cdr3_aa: CASSLALFNEQFF; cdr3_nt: TGTGCCAGCAGCTTGGCACTATTCAATGAGCAGTTCTTC
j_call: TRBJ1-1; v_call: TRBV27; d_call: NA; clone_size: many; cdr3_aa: CASSKGNTNTEAFF; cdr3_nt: TGTGCCAGCAGTAAAGGTAACACGAACACTGAAGCTTTCTTT
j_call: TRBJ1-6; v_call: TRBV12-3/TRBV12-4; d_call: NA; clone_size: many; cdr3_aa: CASSFVASPLHF; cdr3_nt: TGTGCCAGCAGTTTTGTAGCGTCACCCCTCCACTTT
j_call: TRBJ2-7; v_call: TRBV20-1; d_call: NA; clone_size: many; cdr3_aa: CSARVPSIGNRYETLSYEQYF; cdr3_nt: TGCAGTGCTAGAGTTCCGTCTATCGGTAACAGGTATGAGACCCTCTCCTACGAGCAGTACTTC
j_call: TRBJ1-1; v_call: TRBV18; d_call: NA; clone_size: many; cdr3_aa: CASLTGMNTEAFF; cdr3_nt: TGTGCCAGCCTGACAGGCATGAACACTGAAGCTTTCTTT
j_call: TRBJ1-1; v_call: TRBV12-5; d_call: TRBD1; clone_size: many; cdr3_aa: CASGYEGQVVRNTEAFF; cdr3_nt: TGTGCTAGTGGTTACGAGGGACAGGTGGTTCGGAACACTGAAGCTTTCTTT
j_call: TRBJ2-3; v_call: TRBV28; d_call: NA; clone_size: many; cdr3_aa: CASSLPTTTYTQYF; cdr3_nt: TGTGCCAGCAGTTTACCTACCACTACTTATACGCAGTATTTT
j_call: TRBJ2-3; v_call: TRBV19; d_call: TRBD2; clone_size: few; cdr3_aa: CASSMGLAGTDTQYF; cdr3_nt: TGTGCCAGTAGCATGGGACTAGCGGGCACAGATACGCAGTATTTT
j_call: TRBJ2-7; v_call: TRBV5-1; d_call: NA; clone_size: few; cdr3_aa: CASSLVAGGISYEQYF; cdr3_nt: TGCGCCAGCAGCTTGGTGGCAGGGGGGATCTCCTACGAGCAGTACTTC
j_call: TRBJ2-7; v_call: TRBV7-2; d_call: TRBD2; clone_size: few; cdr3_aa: CASSLYGTSEYEQYF; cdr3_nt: TGTGCCAGCAGCTTATACGGGACTAGCGAGTACGAGCAGTACTTC
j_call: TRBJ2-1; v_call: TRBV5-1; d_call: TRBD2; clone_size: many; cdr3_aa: CASSLRAGGKNNEQFF; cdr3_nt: TGCGCCAGCAGCTTGCGAGCGGGAGGGAAGAACAATGAGCAGTTCTTC
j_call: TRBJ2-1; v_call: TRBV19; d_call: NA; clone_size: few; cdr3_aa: CASKEQSYNEQFF; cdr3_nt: TGTGCCAGTAAAGAGCAGTCCTACAATGAGCAGTTCTTC
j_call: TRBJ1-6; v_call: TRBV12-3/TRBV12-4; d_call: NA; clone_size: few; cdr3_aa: CASSGRDPWNSPLHF; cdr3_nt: TGTGCCAGCAGTGGCCGGGACCCCTGGAATTCACCCCTCCACTTT
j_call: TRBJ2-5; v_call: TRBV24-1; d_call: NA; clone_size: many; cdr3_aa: CATSDFTVSTDRGETQYF; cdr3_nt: TGTGCCACCAGTGATTTCACGGTATCGACAGATCGTGGGGAGACCCAGTACTTC
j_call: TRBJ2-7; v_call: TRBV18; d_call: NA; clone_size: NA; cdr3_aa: CASSTGVSSYEQYF; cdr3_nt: TGTGCCAGCTCAACGGGGGTTAGCTCCTACGAGCAGTACTTC
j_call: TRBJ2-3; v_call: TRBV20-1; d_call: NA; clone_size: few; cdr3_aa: CSARDLRAPTDTQYF; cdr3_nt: TGCAGTGCTAGAGATTTAAGGGCCCCCACAGATACGCAGTATTTT
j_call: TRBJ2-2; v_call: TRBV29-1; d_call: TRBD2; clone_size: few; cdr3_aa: CSVEDQQGLAGAAGELFF; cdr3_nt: TGCAGCGTTGAAGATCAACAAGGACTAGCGGGAGCTGCCGGGGAGCTGTTTTTT
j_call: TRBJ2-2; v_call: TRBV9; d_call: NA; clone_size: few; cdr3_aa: CASSFRGSGSNTGELFF; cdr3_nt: TGTGCCAGCAGCTTTCGAGGCAGCGGGTCGAACACCGGGGAGCTGTTTTTT
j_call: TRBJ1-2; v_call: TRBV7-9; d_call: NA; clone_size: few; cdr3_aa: CASRPGPLNYGYTF; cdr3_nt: TGTGCCAGCAGACCCGGCCCACTTAACTATGGCTACACCTTC
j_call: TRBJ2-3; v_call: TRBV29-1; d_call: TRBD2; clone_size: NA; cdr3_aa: CSARTSGSRGRPTDTQYF; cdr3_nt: TGCAGCGCAAGGACTAGCGGGAGTCGGGGGCGCCCCACAGATACGCAGTATTTT
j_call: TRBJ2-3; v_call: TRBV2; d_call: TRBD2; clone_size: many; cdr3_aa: CASKGRLAVDTQYF; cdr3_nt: TGTGCCAGCAAAGGAAGGCTAGCGGTGGATACGCAGTATTTT
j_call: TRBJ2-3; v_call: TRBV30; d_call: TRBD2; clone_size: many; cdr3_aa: CAFASGRTADTQYF; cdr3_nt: TGTGCCTTCGCAAGCGGGAGAACGGCAGATACGCAGTATTTT
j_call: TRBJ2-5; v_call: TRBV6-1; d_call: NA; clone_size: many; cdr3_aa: CASSQVLGETQYF; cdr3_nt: TGTGCCAGCAGCCAGGTCTTGGGGGAGACCCAGTACTTC
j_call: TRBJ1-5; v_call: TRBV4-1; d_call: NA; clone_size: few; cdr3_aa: CASSLAGRDNQPQHF; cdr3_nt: TGCGCCAGCAGCCTCGCCGGCAGGGACAATCAGCCCCAGCATTTT
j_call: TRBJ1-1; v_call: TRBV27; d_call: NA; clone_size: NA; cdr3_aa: CASRYDISVEAFF; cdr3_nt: TGTGCCAGCCGTTACGACATAAGCGTTGAAGCTTTCTTT
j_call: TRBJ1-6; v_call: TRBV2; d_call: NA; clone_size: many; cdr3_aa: CASREVSPLHF; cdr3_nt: TGTGCCAGCAGGGAGGTTTCACCCCTCCACTTT
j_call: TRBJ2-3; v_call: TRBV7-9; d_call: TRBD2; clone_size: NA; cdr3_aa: CASKKRGVDTDTQYF; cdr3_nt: TGTGCCAGCAAAAAGCGGGGGGTTGACACAGATACGCAGTATTTT